This is a list of T cell receptor beta chains from one sample in a study of T cells in Graves' hyperthyroidism and ophthalmopathy. From the multiplex PCR reads, TCRdb called clonotypes with MiXCR, one entry per CDR3 protein. The table records under 550,000 distinct CDR3 sequences, roughly 13% of them present only once. Sample: blood. These TCRs come from a woman aged 18-30 years with Graves' hyperthyroidism. Each CDR3 is given with its conserved first and last residue. A D gene is named only where the DNA matches it firmly. Some rows have no size entry. The others give once, few or many, or a class for an expanded clone.

j_gene: TRBJ1-1; v_gene: TRBV18; d_gene: .; abundance: many; CDR3aa: CASSPQTVVTTEAFF; CDR3nt: TGTGCCAGCTCACCACAGACAGTAGTCACCACTGAAGCTTTCTTT
j_gene: TRBJ2-7; v_gene: TRBV5-5; d_gene: .; abundance: many; CDR3aa: CASSFGSPGYEQYF; CDR3nt: TGTGCCAGCAGCTTCGGGTCCCCGGGCTACGAGCAGTACTTC
j_gene: TRBJ2-5; v_gene: TRBV15; d_gene: .; abundance: many; CDR3aa: CATSRDTGVETQYF; CDR3nt: TGTGCCACCAGCAGAGATACGGGGGTAGAGACCCAGTACTTC
j_gene: TRBJ2-7; v_gene: TRBV19; d_gene: .; abundance: few; CDR3aa: CASSILVATSYEQYF; CDR3nt: TGTGCCAGTAGTATCTTGGTAGCTACCTCCTACGAGCAGTACTTC
j_gene: TRBJ2-1; v_gene: TRBV24-1; d_gene: TRBD2; abundance: few; CDR3aa: CATSIAGTPKGGEQFF; CDR3nt: TGTGCCACCAGTATTGCCGGGACCCCTAAGGGAGGGGAGCAGTTCTTC
j_gene: TRBJ2-2; v_gene: TRBV28; d_gene: TRBD2; abundance: few; CDR3aa: CASSLPGLAGETGELFF; CDR3nt: TGTGCCAGCAGTCTACCGGGACTAGCGGGGGAAACCGGGGAGCTGTTTTTT
j_gene: TRBJ2-3; v_gene: TRBV7-2; d_gene: TRBD2; abundance: .; CDR3aa: CASSLAGGAVDTQYF; CDR3nt: TGTGCCAGCAGCTTAGCCGGGGGGGCCGTAGATACGCAGTATTTT
j_gene: TRBJ2-7; v_gene: TRBV30; d_gene: .; abundance: .; CDR3aa: CAWSVGGPSSYEQYF; CDR3nt: TGTGCCTGGAGTGTAGGTGGTCCGAGCTCCTACGAGCAGTACTTC
j_gene: TRBJ2-1; v_gene: TRBV28; d_gene: .; abundance: many; CDR3aa: CASSPGLNNEQFF; CDR3nt: TGTGCCAGCAGCCCTGGACTAAACAATGAGCAGTTCTTC
j_gene: TRBJ2-7; v_gene: TRBV7-9; d_gene: .; abundance: many; CDR3aa: CASSLASGSGLYEQYF; CDR3nt: TGTGCCAGCAGCTTAGCTTCCGGGAGCGGTCTCTACGAGCAGTACTTC
j_gene: TRBJ2-5; v_gene: TRBV5-1; d_gene: .; abundance: few; CDR3aa: CASTRGGAGNDETQYF; CDR3nt: TGCGCCAGCACCCGCGGCGGGGCAGGGAATGATGAGACCCAGTACTTC
j_gene: TRBJ1-1; v_gene: TRBV25-1; d_gene: TRBD1; abundance: few; CDR3aa: CASSAPDRANTEAFF; CDR3nt: TGTGCCAGCAGTGCCCCGGACAGGGCGAACACTGAAGCTTTCTTT
j_gene: TRBJ2-5; v_gene: TRBV27; d_gene: TRBD2; abundance: many; CDR3aa: CASSLRLAGTETQYF; CDR3nt: TGTGCCAGCAGTTTGAGGCTAGCGGGAACAGAGACCCAGTACTTC
j_gene: TRBJ2-1; v_gene: TRBV6-2/TRBV6-3; d_gene: .; abundance: many; CDR3aa: CASRRQGLVSNEQFF; CDR3nt: TGTGCCAGCAGGCGACAGGGACTCGTGTCCAATGAGCAGTTCTTC
j_gene: TRBJ2-7; v_gene: TRBV20-1; d_gene: .; abundance: many; CDR3aa: CSARVGRGWEQYF; CDR3nt: TGCAGTGCTAGAGTGGGCAGGGGATGGGAGCAGTACTTC
j_gene: TRBJ1-3; v_gene: TRBV28; d_gene: TRBD1; abundance: .; CDR3aa: CASSSGTGGFGNTIYF; CDR3nt: TGTGCCAGCAGTTCCGGGACAGGGGGCTTCGGAAACACCATATATTTT
j_gene: TRBJ1-5; v_gene: TRBV19; d_gene: .; abundance: few; CDR3aa: CASRFEQFNQPQHF; CDR3nt: TGTGCCAGTAGGTTCGAACAGTTTAATCAGCCCCAGCATTTT
j_gene: TRBJ2-7; v_gene: TRBV18; d_gene: .; abundance: .; CDR3aa: CVSSPPGSYEQYF; CDR3nt: TGTGTCAGCTCACCCCCCGGCTCCTACGAGCAGTACTTC
j_gene: TRBJ1-1; v_gene: TRBV30; d_gene: TRBD1; abundance: many; CDR3aa: CAWSETGGTEAFF; CDR3nt: TGTGCCTGGAGTGAAACAGGGGGCACTGAAGCTTTCTTT
j_gene: TRBJ2-5; v_gene: TRBV7-9; d_gene: .; abundance: many; CDR3aa: CASSFPRTVQETQYF; CDR3nt: TGTGCCAGCAGCTTCCCCCGGACAGTCCAAGAGACCCAGTACTTC
j_gene: TRBJ2-7; v_gene: TRBV6-1; d_gene: TRBD2; abundance: many; CDR3aa: CASSLRERYEQYF; CDR3nt: TGTGCCAGCAGTTTGCGGGAGCGGTACGAGCAGTACTTC
j_gene: TRBJ2-7; v_gene: TRBV27; d_gene: .; abundance: many; CDR3aa: CASRRDISYEQYF; CDR3nt: TGTGCCAGCAGACGGGATATTTCCTACGAGCAGTACTTC
j_gene: TRBJ2-7; v_gene: TRBV30; d_gene: .; abundance: many; CDR3aa: CAWRTDSYEQYF; CDR3nt: TGTGCCTGGAGGACAGACTCCTACGAGCAGTACTTC
j_gene: TRBJ2-2; v_gene: TRBV27; d_gene: TRBD2; abundance: few; CDR3aa: CASSFGTSGNTGELFF; CDR3nt: TGTGCCAGCAGTTTTGGGACTAGCGGGAACACCGGGGAGCTGTTTTTT
j_gene: TRBJ1-2; v_gene: TRBV20-1; d_gene: TRBD1; abundance: many; CDR3aa: CSASPPGGQIYGYTF; CDR3nt: TGCAGTGCTAGTCCCCCGGGGGGACAGATTTATGGCTACACCTTC
j_gene: TRBJ2-1; v_gene: TRBV6-1; d_gene: .; abundance: many; CDR3aa: CASTVAGAVNEQFF; CDR3nt: TGTGCCAGCACTGTGGCGGGGGCAGTCAATGAGCAGTTCTTC